These 25 T cell receptor beta chains came from one sample sequenced in a study of blood T cell repertoires in COVID-19. Clones were sequenced by immunoSEQ multiplex PCR, and TCRdb holds only the in-frame ones, with some missing. This sample carries fewer than 300,000 clones, approximately 91% of them seen once, and the ten largest clones take about 2.5%. The sequencing input was PBMCs or T cells enriched from blood (not recorded which). All receptors derive from a woman aged 40 to 55 with acute COVID-19.

J is TRBJ2-1 and V is TRBV27; 8 bases line up with TRBD2. CDR1 is MNHEY and CDR2 is SMNVEV in the germline V gene (reference sequence). V shed 5 bases and J 6 bases; nucleotides not matched to a gene: 9. The CDR3 extends over 15 amino acids. This chain's CDR3 is CASSPRRGGVNEQFF. The CDR3 DNA sequence: TGTGCCAGCAGTCCCCGTCGGGGGGGGGTCAATGAGCAGTTCTTC.

The gene calls are TRBV7-8 and TRBJ2-1; D call uncertain. Trimming took 1 base from V and 9 from J, leaving 10 bases between them. The CDR3 length is 13 residues. Germline V lookup: CDR1 SGHVS, CDR2 FQNEAQ. The CDR3 sequence: CASSLVKTFEQFF. The DNA of the CDR3 is TGTGCCAGCAGCTTAGTAAAAACTTTTGAGCAGTTCTTC.

This clone was seen just once. V usage is TRBV14 and J usage is TRBJ2-2; TRBD1 agrees at 10 bases. The CDR3 length is 22 residues. Germline CDR1 is SGHDN and CDR2 is FVKESK. Losses at the gene ends were 3 bases for V and 0 bases for J; bases not matched to a gene: 19. CDR3 sequence: CASSQKVTRDRGKKPNTGELFF. DNA of the CDR3: TGTGCCAGCAGCCAGAAAGTTACCAGGGACAGGGGAAAGAAGCCGAACACCGGGGAGCTGTTTTTT.

A note on this clone: Germline and junction disagree at one end, which may indicate a read error. J is TRBJ1-1 and V is TRBV11-1; TRBD1 might be the D (5 bases). This CDR3 has 13 amino acids. Germline CDR1 is SGHAT and CDR2 is FQDESV (reference sequence). CDR3 sequence (DNA): TGTGCCAGCAGCTTAGGGGGCTGGCAACCCAACGCCTTT. It is translated as CASSLGGWQPNAF.

The chain links TRBV5-5 to TRBJ2-1; 11 positions agree with TRBD1. CDR1 is SGHKS and CDR2 is YYEKEE in the germline V gene (reference sequence). The CDR3 is 17 residues long. With V trimmed by 4 bases and J by 3 bases, 9 bases remained unmatched. The CDR3, as DNA: TGTGCCAGCAGCCATTACACCGGGACAGGGGGCTACAATGAGCAGTTCTTC. Its translation: CASSHYTGTGGYNEQFF.

This clone was detected a few times. CDR3 coding DNA: TGTGCCAGCAGTCTATCTGGGGGGCAGCCCCAGCATTTT. Its protein product is CASSLSGGQPQHF. V and J are TRBV12-3 or TRBV12-4 and TRBJ1-5; the D gene is possibly TRBD1 (5 bases). The CDR3 runs to 13 residues. Trimming left V 5 bases short and J 7 bases short, with 12 bases between.

This chain connects TRBV11-2 to TRBJ2-3; 11 bases map to TRBD2. The CDR3 spans 19 residues. CDR1 SGHAT and CDR2 FQNNGV come from the germline V gene. Trimming took 1 base from V and 7 from J; bases not matched to a gene: 16. The CDR3 coding sequence is TGTGCCAGCAGCTTAGGCATAGCGGGGGGGGTCACAACCGCAAATACGCAGTATTTT. It encodes CASSLGIAGGVTTANTQYF.

This clone has more than one count but fewer than ten. The chain has TRBV19 and TRBJ1-6; 7 positions match TRBD1. V shed 5 bases and J 8 bases; nucleotides not matched to a gene: 9. CDR1 LNHDA and CDR2 SQIVND come from the germline V gene (reference sequence). The CDR3 covers 15 residues. CDR3 sequence: CASSSTGMWDSPLHF. In nucleotides, the CDR3 is TGTGCCAGTAGTTCGACAGGGATGTGGGATTCACCCCTCCACTTT.

The rearrangement joins TRBV15 to TRBJ2-7; D call uncertain. CDR1 and CDR2 (germline): LNHNV, YYDKDF (reference sequence). The CDR3 has 15 amino acids. V lost 0 bases and J lost 3, with 12 bases in between. The CDR3 coding sequence is TGTGCCACCAGCAGAGATGCCCAGTCTCTCTACGAGCAGTACTTC. It specifies CATSRDAQSLYEQYF.

V gene TRBV5-8 combines with J gene TRBJ2-7, with D tentatively TRBD1 (5 bases). V was trimmed by 4 bases and J by 4 bases, leaving 12 bases between them. Looked up from germline, CDR1 is SGHTS and CDR2 is YDEGEE. The CDR3 sequence is 13 residues long. Here the CDR3 DNA reads TGTGCCAGCAGCGCGACCCAGGGTTACGAGCAGTACTTC. It specifies CASSATQGYEQYF.

CDR3 DNA sequence: TGTGCCAGCAGCCCCCGTGGGCAGGGTAAAGCTTTCTTT. It specifies CASSPRGQGKAFF. The genes are TRBV7-3 and TRBJ1-1; D perhaps matches TRBD1 (5 bases). The CDR3 sequence is 13 residues long. Germline V gives CDR1 SGHTA, CDR2 FQGTGA. Trimming left V 5 bases short and J 9 bases short, with 16 bases between.

This clone was picked up one time. The J gene is TRBJ1-2, the V gene TRBV4-2; 7 nucleotides line up with TRBD1. CDR3 size: 14 residues. Germline CDR1 and CDR2: LGHNA and YNFKEQ. Trimming cost V 2 bases and J 5 bases; bases outside gene matches: 5. CDR3 protein: CASSQQGDVYGYTF. CDR3 sequence (DNA): TGTGCCAGCAGCCAACAGGGGGATGTTTATGGCTACACCTTC.

V gene TRBV6-2 or TRBV6-3 combines with J gene TRBJ2-5; 11 nucleotides line up with TRBD2. The germline CDR1 and CDR2 sequences are MNHEY and SVGEGT. The CDR3 has 17 residues. The V and J ends lost 3 bases and 0 bases, in that order; junction bases with no gene match: 6. CDR3 in DNA: TGTGCCAGCAGTTATGTGAGGGGACTAGCGGACCAAGAGACCCAGTACTTC. Protein: CASSYVRGLADQETQYF.

Notes on this clone: Other DNA sequences in the sample encode the same CDR3. The rearrangement links TRBV7-2 to TRBJ1-6; D unresolved. CDR3 size: 14 residues. CDR1 and CDR2 from the germline V gene are SGHTA and FQGNSA. Between the trimmed V and J ends, which lost 3 bases and 0 bases, there was a span of 3 bases. This chain's CDR3 is CASSLYSYNSPLHF. The CDR3 DNA sequence: TGTGCCAGCAGCTTGTACTCCTATAATTCACCCCTCCACTTT.

The CDR3, as DNA: TGTGCCAGCACCGGGGGGGCGAGCTATGGCTACACCTTC. Protein product: CASTGGASYGYTF. V is TRBV3-1 (or the pseudogene TRBV3-2) and J is TRBJ1-2; TRBD1 might be the D (6 bases). V lost 7 bases and J 4 bases, leaving 13 bases between the germline ends. This CDR3 has 13 residues. CDR1 and CDR2 from the germline V gene are LGHDT and YNNKEL (reference sequence).

This clone was detected only a few times. The chain uses TRBV18 and TRBJ2-2; 8 bases fit TRBD1. The V segment lost 1 base and the J segment 4 bases; nucleotides outside the gene matches: 8. This CDR3 comprises 17 residues. CDR1 and CDR2 (germline): KGHSH, LQKENI. CDR3 region: CASSPQSDRVVTGELFF. As DNA, the CDR3 is TGTGCCAGCTCACCACAATCGGACAGGGTCGTCACCGGGGAGCTGTTTTTT.

The V gene is TRBV7-9, the J gene TRBJ2-5; 9 bases are a match to TRBD1. Trimming at V came to 4 bases and at J to 5 bases, leaving 5 bases not matched to a gene. CDR3 size: 14 residues. Germline assignment: CDR1 SEHNR and CDR2 FQNEAQ (reference sequence). The CDR3 spells CASSYRDRDETQYF. In DNA, the CDR3 is TGTGCCAGCAGCTACCGGGACAGGGACGAGACCCAGTACTTC.

The V gene is TRBV2, the J gene TRBJ2-1; 11 bases align to TRBD2. J lost 4 bases, V lost 4 bases, and 3 bases had no gene match. Germline CDR1 and CDR2: SNHLY and FYNNEI. There are 15 residues in the CDR3. This CDR3 is CASSGLAGPYNEQFF. The CDR3 bases are TGTGCCAGCAGTGGACTAGCGGGACCTTACAATGAGCAGTTCTTC.

This chain joins TRBV6-5 and TRBJ2-2; D remains unclear. CDR3 size: 14 residues. The V end was cut by 8 bases, the J end by 1 base, with 11 bases between. Germline assignment: CDR1 MNHEY and CDR2 SVGAGI. CDR3 in DNA: TGTGCCAGCCGTCGCGTTGGGAACACCGGGGAGCTGTTTTTT. Translation gives CASRRVGNTGELFF.

This sequence joins TRBV19 and TRBJ1-1; D perhaps matches TRBD1 (5 bases). Germline CDR1 and CDR2: LNHDA and SQIVND (reference sequence). Trimming stripped 3 bases from V and 3 bases from J, with 14 bases between. CDR3 size: 15 residues. CDR3 sequence (DNA): TGTGCCAGTAGTATGGGGGGTTACGGGGACACTGAAGCTTTCTTT. Residues: CASSMGGYGDTEAFF.

The J gene is TRBJ1-5, the V gene TRBV6-1, with unresolved D. Trimming took off 3 bases at V and 4 bases at J, with 13 bases between the two ends. The CDR3 is 15 amino acids. Germline-derived CDR1 and CDR2 are MNHNS and SASEGT. The CDR3 loop is CASSDWAGRNQPQHF. The CDR3 bases are TGTGCCAGCAGTGATTGGGCAGGCCGGAATCAGCCCCAGCATTTT.

The genes are TRBV3-1 (or the pseudogene TRBV3-2) and TRBJ2-7; D is undetermined. CDR1 is LGHDT, CDR2 YNNKEL, per germline (reference sequence). The CDR3 covers 13 residues. V lost 0 bases to trimming and J lost 3 bases, with 6 bases between them. The CDR3 protein is CASSQDLYYEQYF. Here the CDR3 DNA reads TGTGCCAGCAGCCAAGATCTCTACTACGAGCAGTACTTC.

The chain uses TRBV24-1 and TRBJ1-2; unclear D gene. CDR1 is KGHDR and CDR2 is SFDVKD in the germline V gene. Trimming removed 0 bases from V and 1 base from J, with 5 bases in between. The CDR3 sequence is 14 residues long. In DNA, the CDR3 is TGTGCCACCAGTGATTTGGGCAGTAACTATGGCTACACCTTC. As protein: CATSDLGSNYGYTF.

The chain links TRBV4-1 to TRBJ2-7; TRBD1 matches 10 bases. The trim removed 5 bases at V and 3 bases at J, leaving 16 bases unmatched. From germline, CDR1 is MGHRA and CDR2 YSYEKL. The CDR3 extends over 18 amino acids. The CDR3 sequence: CASSSGGTAGQGIYEQYF. In DNA form, the CDR3 reads TGCGCCAGCAGCTCTGGGGGGACTGCGGGACAGGGGATCTACGAGCAGTACTTC.

The V gene is TRBV4-1, the J gene TRBJ1-2, with 9 bases fitting TRBD1. The length of the CDR3 is 15 residues. The V gene end was trimmed by 4 bases and the J gene end by 8 bases; junction bases not matched to a gene: 11. Germline-derived CDR1 and CDR2 are MGHRA and YSYEKL. The CDR3 DNA reads as TGCGCCAGCAGCCCTTACCGGGACAGGGAGGGAGGCTACACCTTC. It encodes CASSPYRDREGGYTF.